This TCR beta chain appears in the sequencing data of a study of T-cell reconstitution after alpha-beta-depleted transplantation in children. The length of the CDR3 is 16 residues. V dropped 5 bases and J dropped 5 bases, with 20 bases sitting between them. CDR1 and CDR2 (germline): SEHNR, FQNEAQ (reference sequence). This clonotype was observed a few times. During its preparation, the TCRbeta library received unique molecular identifiers. TCRdb re-derived calls from the PCR reads in MiXCR, one entry per CDR3 protein. There are a few hundred thousand distinct CDR3 sequences in the sample; about 9.4% occur only once, and 2% to 2.5% lies in the top ten.

The input for sequencing was PBMCs from the stem cell graft donor, taken from the stem cell graft. This rearrangement joins TRBV7-9 to TRBJ2-3; no firm D call. This TCR was sampled from a human donor who donated a stem cell graft to a child with acute lymphoblastic leukemia. The CDR3 nucleotides are TGTGCCAGCAGCCCTGAAACCCAACCCGCGGTAGATACGCAGTATTTT. Residues: CASSPETQPAVDTQYF.